This TCR beta chain was profiled in a study of blood T cell repertoires in COVID-19. The overall study: The United States, Italy and Spain provided the acute and convalescent COVID-19 samples. Nucleic acid was either cDNA or gDNA, and it came from T cells, B-cell-depleted T cells, or PBMCs.

V shed 5 bases and J 4 bases; nucleotides not matched to a gene: 11. The CDR3 extends over 15 amino acids. Germline loops: CDR1 SGHNT, CDR2 YENEEA. Authors' processing steps: Reference gene primers were amplified, and this amplification served to estimate nucleated cell counts. Using immunoSEQ multiplex PCR, the repertoire was profiled, and TCRdb retains in-frame clones only, with some absent. V and J calls plus clone size are reproduced from that table; the DNA served to infer D and trimming. The top ten hold 10% to 15% of the sample, which has fewer than 110,000 clones, over 75% seen once. This TCR derives from a human donor in a cohort sampled during active or convalescent COVID-19. This sequence joins TRBV11-3 and TRBJ2-7, with TRBD1 matching 7 bases. Sequencing used peripheral blood. For the CDR3, the DNA is TGTGCCAGCAGCGCCCGACTGACAGGGACATACGAGCAGTACTTC. Translation: CASSARLTGTYEQYF.